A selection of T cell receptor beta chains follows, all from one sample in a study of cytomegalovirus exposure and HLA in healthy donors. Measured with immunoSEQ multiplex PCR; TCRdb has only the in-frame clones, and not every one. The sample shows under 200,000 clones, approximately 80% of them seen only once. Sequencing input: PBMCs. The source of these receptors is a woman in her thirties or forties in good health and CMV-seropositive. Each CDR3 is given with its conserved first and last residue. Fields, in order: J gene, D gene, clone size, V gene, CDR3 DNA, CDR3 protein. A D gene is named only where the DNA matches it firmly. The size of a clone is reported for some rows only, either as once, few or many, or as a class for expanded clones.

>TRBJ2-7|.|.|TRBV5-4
TGTGCCAGCAGCTTGGTAGGGGGTGACTACGAGCAGTACTTC
CASSLVGGDYEQYF
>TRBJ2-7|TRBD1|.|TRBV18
TGTGCCAGCTCACCATCGACAGGGGTAGACTACGAGCAGTACTTC
CASSPSTGVDYEQYF
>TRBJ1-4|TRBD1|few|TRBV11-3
TGTGCCAGCAGCTCGGAGGGGGCTTATGAAAAACTGTTTTTT
CASSSEGAYEKLFF
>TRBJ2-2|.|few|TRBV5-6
TGTGCCAGCAGCCTTAGGACTCCCCTCCCCGGGGAGCTGTTTTTT
CASSLRTPLPGELFF
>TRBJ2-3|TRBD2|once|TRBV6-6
TGTGCCAGCAGTGGGAGCGGGGCACTCACAGATACGCAGTATTTT
CASSGSGALTDTQYF
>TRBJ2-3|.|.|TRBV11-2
TGTGCCAGCAGTCTTAGCACAGATACGCAGTATTTT
CASSLSTDTQYF
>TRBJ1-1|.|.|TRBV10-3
TGTGCCATCAGTGAGACAGGGAACACTGAAGCTTTCTTT
CAISETGNTEAFF
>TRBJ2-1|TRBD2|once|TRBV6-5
TGTGCCAGCGGGGCGCGTGGGGGGGACAATGAGCAGTTCTTC
CASGARGGDNEQFF
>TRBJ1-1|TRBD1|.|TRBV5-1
TGCGCCAGCAGCCCCCTTGGGACAGAACAAACTGAAGCTTTCTTT
CASSPLGTEQTEAFF
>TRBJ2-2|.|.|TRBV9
TGTGCCAGCAGCGTAGGCCCCCGGGCGGGCTTTAACACCGGGGAGCTGTTTTTT
CASSVGPRAGFNTGELFF
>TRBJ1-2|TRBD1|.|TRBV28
TGTGCCAGCAGTACCGGGACAGGGCCTAACTATGGCTACACCTTC
CASSTGTGPNYGYTF
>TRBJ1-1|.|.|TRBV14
TGTGCCAGCAGCCAAGATTGGGCTCGGGGCACTGAAGCTTTCTTT
CASSQDWARGTEAFF
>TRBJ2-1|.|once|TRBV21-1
TGTGCCAGCAGCACCCCTAGCGGGGCCAATGAGCAGTTCTTC
CASSTPSGANEQFF
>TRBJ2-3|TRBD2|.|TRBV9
TGTGCCAGCAGCGTAGGAACTAGCGGGGGTTTAGATACGCAGTATTTT
CASSVGTSGGLDTQYF
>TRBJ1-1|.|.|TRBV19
TGTGCCAGTAGCTTAGGAGGGACGGGAATCAAAGCTTTCTTT
CASSLGGTGIKAFF
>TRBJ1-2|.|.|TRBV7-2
TGTGCCAGCAGCTTAGGGTACAGAGCCTATGGCTACACCTTC
CASSLGYRAYGYTF
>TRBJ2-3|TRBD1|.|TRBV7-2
TGTGCCAGCAGCTTAGGGGACAGGGGCACCCCCACAGATACGCAGTATTTT
CASSLGDRGTPTDTQYF